What follows is one T cell receptor beta chain and its context. This sample was taken from a study of control samples from healthy donors and cancer patients. CDR3 length: 11 residues. V was pared by 3 bases and J by 5 bases, with 4 bases between. Method: immunoSEQ multiplex PCR; TCRdb's copy keeps in-frame clones and lacks some. The sample shows about 93,000 clones, about 88% of them seen only once. V and J are TRBV12-3 or TRBV12-4 and TRBJ2-5; unclear D gene. The receptor comes from a woman between 65 and 79 years old in good health. Source material: blood. In nucleotides, the CDR3 is TGTGCCAGCAGTTTGACGGAGACCCAGTACTTC. This translates into CASSLTETQYF.